This T cell receptor (beta chain) derives from a study of blood T cell repertoires in COVID-19 (dated by TCRdb to 2020 to 2021). Context from the whole study: The collaborator samples originated in the United States, Italy and Spain and spanned the acute and convalescent phases of COVID-19. The prospective study material was composed of cDNA or gDNA derived from T cells, B-cell-depleted T cells, or PBMCs. Deeply sampled blood TCRbeta repertoires from subjects exposed to, actively infected with, or recovered from COVID-19 were included in the dataset. A freely available public database, intended as a resource for researchers studying the immune response to SARS-CoV-2, is where the repertoires were released. The samples were drawn from two sources: the first 160 participants of the ongoing ImmuneRACE study, and approximately 1,300 subjects contributed by 6 global collaborators. Sample metadata almost always included a de-identified subject ID, COVID-19 status, age in years and sex. Where available, HLA class I and class II types were taken from metadata supplied by the sample provider and were not determined by assay-based typing.

TCRbeta CDR3 regions were amplified from genomic DNA by means of the immunoSEQ Assay, a bias-controlled multiplex PCR. From the authors' description of their analysis: Nucleated cell counts per sample were estimated from amplification of reference gene primers within the assay. To quantify the absolute abundance of each unique TCRbeta CDR3 rearrangement, sequence reads were collapsed and filtered. For each sample, productive Simpson clonality was calculated as the square root of Simpson's diversity index across productive rearrangements. Entries here come from immuneACCESS through TCRdb and include only in-frame sequences with V and J called. Some clones fail to appear in such tables; in the studies checked, an unresolved V gene covers under half of the shortfall, and the cause of the remainder is unknown. From that table come the V and J calls and clone size; the DNA was used to work out D and trimming. This sample lists some 210,000 clones; more than 70% were detected once. The ten biggest clones cover under 3.5% of the sample.

A remark on this clone: This receptor's antigen is unknown. No per-base quality is available; no much larger clone lies one base away.

The investigation overall reported the following: How much clinical and demographic metadata was included differed by source and by participant, and the metadata was provided uncurated.

The collaborating institutions used their own protocols to collect whole blood in K2EDTA tubes. For TCRbeta analysis, collaborator samples were shipped as frozen whole blood, as isolated PBMCs, or as DNA extracted from either sample type. The receptor was isolated from a man aged 45-65 years with active or convalescent COVID-19. Source material: peripheral blood.

The DNA sequence is TGTGCCAGCAGTGAAGAGAGGGACAGGATCTACGAGCAGTACTTC. It is translated as CASSEERDRIYEQYF. The chain is made from TRBV2 and TRBJ2-7, with 8 central nucleotides matching TRBD1. CDR1 and CDR2 are drawn from the germline V gene: SNHLY, FYNNEI. Counted from cysteine to phenylalanine, this CDR3 has 15 amino acids. CDR3 DNA is the only sequence kept; it has 45 bases, read in frame from the first base. V trim: 1 base; J trim: 3 bases; unmatched bases: 5.